One and the same sample provided the 31 T cell receptor beta chains below, sequenced in a study of Ad26.COV2.S vaccination and SARS-CoV-2 variants (dated by TCRdb to the early 2020s). The sample's treatment or condition, from its label and the paper: roughly 19 received Ad26.COV2.S at low or high dose, single or two shots; roughly 5 received placebo; per-sample allocation not given. For vaccine and placebo recipients, the sequenced repertoires came from samples collected on day 63 after the first injection. Libraries were prepared through the immunoSEQ multiplex PCR assay. TCRdb limited this immuneACCESS table to in-frame rearrangements with V and J called. A share of clones is missing; checked studies link under half to unresolved V genes, and the rest is unexplained. This sample has around 400,000 clones in its table, and about 91% of those were observed once. Of the sample, around 2% falls within the top ten clones.

The material was peripheral blood, obtained in a trial of Ad26.COV2.S vaccine versus placebo. These receptors originate from a person between 18 and 59 years old who received the Ad26.COV2.S COVID-19 vaccine or a placebo.

The chain employs TRBV5-6 and TRBJ2-7; the match to TRBD1 covers 8 bases. CDR3 length equals 15 residues. V shed 0 bases, J shed 5 bases, and the junction held 7 bases outside the gene matches. Germline lookup yields CDR1 SGHDT and CDR2 YYEEEE. CDR3 nucleotide sequence: TGTGCCAGCAGCTTGGAGGACAGGGCTCCTCACGAGCAGTACTTC. Residues: CASSLEDRAPHEQYF.

This chain connects TRBV5-4 to TRBJ2-7; D is ambiguous. V was pared by 0 bases and J by 7 bases, with 14 bases between. This CDR3 has 14 residues. Germline loops: CDR1 SGHNT, CDR2 YYREEE (reference sequence). In nucleotides, the CDR3 is TGTGCCAGCAGCTTGGAGGGATGGGTGGGTGAGCAGTACTTC. Its translation is CASSLEGWVGEQYF. Full variable domain (missing parts from reference TRBV5-4 and TRBJ2-7): ETGVTQSPTHLIKTRGQQVTLRCSSQSGHNTVSWYQQALGQGPQFIFQYYREEENGRGNFPPRFSGLQFPNYSSELNVNALELDDSALYLCASSLEGWVGEQYFGPGTRLTVT.

The V and J genes are TRBV3-1 (or the pseudogene TRBV3-2) and TRBJ2-7, with 10 positions matching TRBD1. Germline CDR1 reads LGHDT; CDR2 reads YNNKEL (reference sequence). This CDR3 has 15 amino acids. V trimming: 1 base; J trimming: 2 bases; junction bases outside the gene matches: 2. The CDR3 region is CASSQGDRGPYEQYF. The CDR3 nucleotides are TGTGCCAGCAGCCAAGGGGACAGGGGACCCTACGAGCAGTACTTC.

The V gene is TRBV4-3, the J gene TRBJ2-1; 9 bases fit TRBD1. The V gene end was trimmed by 1 base and the J gene end by 2 bases; junction bases not matched to a gene: 3. This CDR3 spans 16 amino acids. Germline loops: CDR1 LGHNA, CDR2 YSLEER. The CDR3 bases are TGCGCCAGCAGCCAAGGACGGGACAGGGCCTACAATGAGCAGTTCTTC. As protein: CASSQGRDRAYNEQFF.

V usage is TRBV19 and J usage is TRBJ1-5; D uncertain. CDR3 length: 13 amino acids. Trimming took off 3 bases at V and 7 bases at J, with 10 bases between the two ends. Germline CDR1 LNHDA, CDR2 SQIVND (reference sequence). The CDR3 sequence is CASSMTRGQPQHF. CDR3 sequence (DNA): TGTGCCAGTAGTATGACGAGAGGACAGCCCCAGCATTTT.

This rearrangement joins TRBV29-1 to TRBJ2-7, with 10 positions matching TRBD2. CDR3 size: 13 residues. Trimming took 4 bases from V and 3 from J; bases not matched to a gene: 3. Germline V lookup: CDR1 SQVTM, CDR2 ANQGSEA. CDR3 in amino acids: CSVVASGSYEQYF. The CDR3 coding sequence is TGCAGCGTTGTGGCTAGCGGGAGCTACGAGCAGTACTTC.

As DNA, the CDR3 is TGCGCCAGCAGCCAAGATCGCAGAGGGTCTGAAGCTTTCTTT. Its protein is CASSQDRRGSEAFF. V is TRBV4-1 and J is TRBJ1-1; D is ambiguous. The CDR3 is 14 residues long. Trimming took 0 bases from V and 6 from J, leaving 11 bases between them. Germline loops: CDR1 MGHRA, CDR2 YSYEKL.

In DNA, the CDR3 is TGTGCCAGCAGCGAGGACGGTTTTTCGGCCAACGTCCTGACTTTC. Translation gives CASSEDGFSANVLTF. The V and J genes are TRBV11-3 and TRBJ2-6; no firm D call. Looked up from germline, CDR1 is SGHNT and CDR2 is YENEEA. V was cut by 5 bases and J by 6 bases, with 14 bases left in between. The CDR3 sequence is 15 residues long.

This chain uses TRBV2 with TRBJ2-1, with D possibly TRBD1 on 5 matching bases. The CDR3 has 18 residues. Germline V gene lookup returns CDR1 SNHLY and CDR2 FYNNEI. V lost 7 bases and J lost 1, with 23 bases in between. As DNA, the CDR3 is TGTGCCAGCACCCCCTGGGGTGGTGGAAGGGGATCCTACAATGAGCAGTTCTTC. Translation gives CASTPWGGGRGSYNEQFF.

The chain combines TRBV5-6 with TRBJ2-2; D is unresolved. The CDR3 is 14 residues long. V lost 0 bases to trimming and J lost 6 bases, with 9 bases between them. Germline V gene sequence: CDR1 SGHDT, CDR2 YYEEEE. CDR3 nucleotide sequence: TGTGCCAGCAGCTTGGGGCCGGGCTCCGGGGAGCTGTTTTTT. Its translation is CASSLGPGSGELFF.

The rearrangement joins TRBV7-2 to TRBJ1-5; possible D gene TRBD1, 6 bases. V was cut by 4 bases and J by 4 bases, with 14 bases left in between. The germline CDR1 and CDR2 sequences are SGHTA and FQGNSA. The CDR3 extends over 15 amino acids. This chain's CDR3 is CASSSQGSSNQPQHF. The CDR3 DNA is TGTGCCAGCAGCTCTCAGGGGTCATCAAATCAGCCCCAGCATTTT.

This sequence joins TRBV5-6 and TRBJ2-1; 9 positions match TRBD2. The V and J ends lost 4 bases and 8 bases, in that order; junction bases with no gene match: 16. The CDR3 runs to 17 residues. Looked up from germline, CDR1 is SGHDT and CDR2 is YYEEEE. The CDR3 region is CASSPLSRREGRDEQFF. The CDR3, as DNA: TGTGCCAGCAGCCCCTTATCGAGGCGGGAGGGCCGCGATGAGCAGTTCTTC. Using reference TRBV5-6 and TRBJ2-1 for the parts outside the CDR3, the full variable domain is DAGVTQSPTHLIKTRGQQVTLRCSPKSGHDTVSWYQQALGQGPQFIFQYYEEEERQRGNFPDRFSGHQFPNYSSELNVNALLLGDSALYLCASSPLSRREGRDEQFFGPGTRLTVL.

The V call is TRBV15, the J call TRBJ1-5, with D tentatively TRBD1 (6 bases). This CDR3 has 16 residues. Trimming removed 0 bases at V and 3 bases at J, with 12 bases between. Germline V lookup: CDR1 LNHNV, CDR2 YYDKDF (reference sequence). The CDR3 region is CATSRDFDRPNQPQHF. The CDR3 bases are TGTGCCACCAGCAGAGACTTTGACAGGCCCAATCAGCCCCAGCATTTT.

Points on this clone: Other DNA sequences within the sample encode an identical CDR3. The gene calls are TRBV15 and TRBJ2-7; possible D gene TRBD1, 5 bases. This CDR3 comprises 16 residues. Trimming stripped 0 bases from V and 4 bases from J, with 16 bases between. CDR1 LNHNV and CDR2 YYDKDF come from the germline V gene (reference sequence). CDR3 sequence reads: CATSRDRVQGLYEQYF. The CDR3 DNA follows: TGTGCCACCAGCAGAGATCGGGTGCAGGGATTATACGAGCAGTACTTC. Drawing the rest from reference TRBV15 and TRBJ2-7, the complete variable domain is DAMVIQNPRYQVTQFGKPVTLSCSQTLNHNVMYWYQQKSSQAPKLLFHYYDKDFNNEADTPDNFQSRRPNTSFCFLDIRSPGLGDTAMYLCATSRDRVQGLYEQYFGPGTRLTVT.

The chain uses TRBV5-4 and TRBJ2-2; D call uncertain. The CDR3 runs to 15 residues. CDR1 is SGHNT, CDR2 YYREEE, per germline (reference sequence). Trimming removed 2 bases at V and 2 bases at J, with 10 bases between. This chain's CDR3 is CASSFRMENTGELFF. Written as DNA, the CDR3 is TGTGCCAGCAGCTTTAGGATGGAAAACACCGGGGAGCTGTTTTTT.

This clone was detected a few times. The V call is TRBV7-9, the J call TRBJ2-1; unclear D gene. The CDR3 length is 14 residues. V was trimmed by 7 bases and J by 9 bases, leaving 19 bases between them. CDR1 and CDR2 (germline): SEHNR, FQNEAQ (reference sequence). In DNA, the CDR3 is TGTGCCAGCACCGGATTTCGGGCGAACAGTGAGCAGTTCTTC. Protein product: CASTGFRANSEQFF.

The J gene is TRBJ1-1, the V gene TRBV10-3; 7 bases map to TRBD1. With V trimmed by 7 bases and J by 1 base, 6 bases remained unmatched. This CDR3 spans 14 amino acids. Germline CDR1 is ENHRY and CDR2 is SYGVKD. The CDR3 DNA reads as TGTGCCATCAACCAAGGGGGCGGGAACACTGAAGCTTTCTTT. This codes for CAINQGGGNTEAFF.

The chain employs TRBV5-8 and TRBJ1-6, with D unresolved. V was trimmed by 4 bases and J by 6 bases, leaving 8 bases between them. The CDR3 runs to 13 residues. Germline assignment: CDR1 SGHTS and CDR2 YDEGEE. CDR3 amino acids: CASSLMRNSPLHF. CDR3 nucleotides: TGTGCCAGCAGCCTGATGCGTAATTCACCCCTCCACTTT.

The chain couples TRBV18 to TRBJ2-7; maybe TRBD2 (6 bases). CDR1 is KGHSH and CDR2 is LQKENI in the germline V gene. The CDR3 is 15 amino acids. Trimming pared 2 bases from V and 5 bases from J, leaving 16 bases between. In DNA, the CDR3 is TGTGCCAGCTCACCAACTAGCACCTCTTTTGACGAGCAGTACTTC. This codes for CASSPTSTSFDEQYF.

The J gene is TRBJ2-2, the V gene TRBV28; 8 positions agree with TRBD2. V shed 2 bases and J 4 bases; nucleotides not matched to a gene: 3. There are 15 residues in the CDR3. CDR1 MDHEN and CDR2 SYDVKM come from the germline V gene. CDR3 in DNA: TGTGCCAGCAGTTTAGGCGGGAGGATCACCGGGGAGCTGTTTTTT. Translation gives CASSLGGRITGELFF.

This clone was recorded only once. The chain uses TRBV27 and TRBJ1-2, with D perhaps TRBD1 (5 bases). CDR1 and CDR2 (germline): MNHEY, SMNVEV (reference sequence). This CDR3 spans 16 amino acids. The V gene lost 4 bases and the J gene lost 2 bases, with 17 bases spanning the gap. CDR3 DNA sequence: TGTGCCAGCAGTTCGCTCCAGGGATTAAACAACTATGGCTACACCTTC. It specifies CASSSLQGLNNYGYTF.

This clone showed up just a few times. The V call is TRBV4-2, the J call TRBJ1-5; D remains unclear. This CDR3 is 14 amino acids long. V was shortened by 1 base and J by 2 bases, with 6 bases between the two germline ends. The V gene's germline CDR1 is LGHNA and CDR2 YNFKEQ. Here the CDR3 reads CASSQVGGNQPQHF. The CDR3 region has the DNA TGTGCCAGCAGCCAAGTGGGCGGCAATCAGCCCCAGCATTTT.

V usage is TRBV5-1 and J usage is TRBJ1-2; no definite D call. The V gene's germline CDR1 is SGHRS and CDR2 YFSETQ. Trimming took off 5 bases at V and 1 base at J, with 9 bases between the two ends. The CDR3 sequence is 13 residues long. The DNA for the CDR3 is TGCGCCAGCAGACAAGACGGTAACTATGGCTACACCTTC. This sequence encodes CASRQDGNYGYTF.

The chain uses TRBV30 and TRBJ2-7; D may be TRBD2 (5 bases). The CDR3 has 13 residues. Trimming took 2 bases from V and 0 from J, leaving 8 bases between them. Looked up from germline, CDR1 is GTSNPN and CDR2 is SVGIG (reference sequence). CDR3 residues: CAWSQSGSYEQYF. CDR3 DNA: TGTGCCTGGAGTCAGAGCGGCTCCTACGAGCAGTACTTC.

This clone has only one observation. The DNA of the CDR3 is TGTGCCAGCAGCTTAAGACGGCTGGACATTCAGTACTTC. This sequence encodes CASSLRRLDIQYF. The chain links TRBV7-2 to TRBJ2-4; D is unresolved. Germline assignment: CDR1 SGHTA and CDR2 FQGNSA. The CDR3 is 13 amino acids. Between the trimmed V and J ends, which lost 2 bases and 8 bases, there was a span of 10 bases.

The CDR3 sequence is CASSARARGVGNTGELFF. The CDR3 nucleotides read TGTGCCAGCAGCGCTAGGGCGAGGGGGGTTGGGAACACCGGGGAGCTGTTTTTT. The chain carries TRBV11-2 and TRBJ2-2; the D gene could be TRBD1 or TRBD2 (6 bases each). Germline assignment: CDR1 SGHAT and CDR2 FQNNGV. This CDR3 region has 18 residues. Deletions cut 5 bases from V and 1 base from J, with 20 bases between.

V is TRBV7-2 and J is TRBJ2-5, with 12 bases aligning to TRBD2. In germline, CDR1 is SGHTA, CDR2 FQGNSA. This CDR3 has 15 amino acids. Trimming cost V 6 bases and J 2 bases; bases outside gene matches: 4. CDR3 nucleotides: TGTGCCAGCAGTCAGACTAGCGGGAGACAAGAGACCCAGTACTTC. It yields the protein CASSQTSGRQETQYF.

The chain combines TRBV18 with TRBJ2-6, with D unclear. This CDR3 region has 15 residues. Trimming left V 5 bases short and J 0 bases short, with 8 bases between. CDR1 is KGHSH, CDR2 LQKENI, per germline. CDR3 sequence reads: CASSEVGSGANVLTF. CDR3 DNA sequence: TGTGCCAGCTCAGAAGTCGGCTCTGGGGCCAACGTCCTGACTTTC.

The chain has TRBV10-1 and TRBJ2-7, with 8 positions matching TRBD1. This CDR3 is built from 12 residues. V gave up 7 bases and J gave up 4 bases; unmatched junction bases: 3. The germline CDR1 and CDR2 sequences are WNHNN and SYGVQD (reference sequence). Here the CDR3 reads CASKNRGYEQYF. DNA of the CDR3: TGCGCCAGCAAAAACAGGGGGTACGAGCAGTACTTC.

The J gene is TRBJ1-2, the V gene TRBV3-1 (or the pseudogene TRBV3-2); no reliable D call. The V gene's germline CDR1 is LGHDT and CDR2 YNNKEL (reference sequence). The CDR3 runs 18 residues. V was trimmed by 4 bases and J by 4 bases, leaving 25 bases between them. The DNA for the CDR3 is TGTGCCAGCAGCCCCTTCGGGAAGTTCACCAAGAACTTCTATGGCTACACCTTC. Translation gives CASSPFGKFTKNFYGYTF.

The chain combines TRBV6-5 with TRBJ2-7, with 7 bases fitting TRBD1. J was trimmed by 2 bases and V by 6 bases; bases with no gene match: 4. The CDR3 loop spans 13 amino acids. CDR1 and CDR2 (germline): MNHEY, SVGAGI. The CDR3 coding sequence is TGTGCCAGCAGAGACAGGGCTCCCTACGAGCAGTACTTC. Its protein product is CASRDRAPYEQYF.